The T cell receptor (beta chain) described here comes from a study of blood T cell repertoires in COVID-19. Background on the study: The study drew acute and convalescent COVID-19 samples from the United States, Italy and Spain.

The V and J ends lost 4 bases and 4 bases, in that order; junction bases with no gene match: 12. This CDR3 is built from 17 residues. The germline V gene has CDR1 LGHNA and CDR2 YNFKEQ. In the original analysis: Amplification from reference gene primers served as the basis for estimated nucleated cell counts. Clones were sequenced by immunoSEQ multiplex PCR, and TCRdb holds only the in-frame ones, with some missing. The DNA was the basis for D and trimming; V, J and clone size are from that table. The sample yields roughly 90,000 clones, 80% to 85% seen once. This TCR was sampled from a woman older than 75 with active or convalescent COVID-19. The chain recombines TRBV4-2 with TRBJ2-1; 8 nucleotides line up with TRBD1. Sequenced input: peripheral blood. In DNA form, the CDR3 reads TGTGCCAGCAGCCTCGCAGGGGGCATGGGTATATACAATGAGCAGTTCTTC. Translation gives CASSLAGGMGIYNEQFF.